This T cell receptor (beta chain) was sequenced during a study of blood T cell repertoires in COVID-19. Clones were read by immunoSEQ multiplex PCR, and TCRdb kept only the in-frame ones, dropping some. This table holds some 170,000 clones, 85% to 90% found once. Sequenced input: PBMCs or T cells enriched from blood (not recorded which). The TCR originated in a man aged 40-49 years who had recovered from COVID-19.

The CDR3 DNA follows: TGCGCCAGCAGCTTAGCGGGGGTGCACAATGAGCAGTTCTTC. Translation gives CASSLAGVHNEQFF. The V gene is TRBV5-1, the J gene TRBJ2-1, with TRBD2 matching over 8 bases. The germline gives CDR1 SGHRS, CDR2 YFSETQ. The CDR3 is 14 amino acids. The trim removed 2 bases at V and 5 bases at J, leaving 3 bases unmatched.